These 28 T cell receptor beta chains came from one sample sequenced in a study of cytomegalovirus exposure and HLA in healthy donors. PCR amplification relied on 60 Vbeta primers (plus 13 Jbeta primers). Produced via immunoSEQ multiplex PCR; TCRdb's table is partial and in-frame only. The sample has 200,000 to 250,000 clones, 70% to 85% seen once. The sequencing sample was made of PBMCs. The receptors stem from a woman between 35 and 50 years old in good health and CMV-seronegative.

The chain couples TRBV9 to TRBJ1-6; TRBD1 might be the D (5 bases). The CDR3 runs to 17 residues. Germline values: CDR1 SGDLS, CDR2 YYNGEE. The V gene lost 7 bases and the J gene lost 1 base, with 18 bases spanning the gap. The CDR3, as DNA: TGTGCCAGCGGGTCCGGGCAGGGAAGGTCCTATAATTCACCCCTCCACTTT. Translating gives CASGSGQGRSYNSPLHF.

The chain combines TRBV27 with TRBJ1-5; D unresolved. Germline CDR1 and CDR2: MNHEY and SMNVEV (reference sequence). V lost 3 bases, J lost 4 bases, and 7 bases lay in between. The length of the CDR3 is 13 residues. The CDR3 reads CASSFGRNQPQHF. Written as DNA, the CDR3 is TGTGCCAGCAGTTTCGGTAGAAATCAGCCCCAGCATTTT.

The genes are TRBV19 and TRBJ1-2; 8 bases match TRBD1. J gave up 3 bases and V 9 bases, and 6 bases lay outside the gene matches. CDR1 is LNHDA, CDR2 SQIVND, per germline (reference sequence). This CDR3 spans 13 amino acids. CDR3 nucleotide sequence: TGTGCCAGCGACAGGGGCGCCTACTATGGCTACACCTTC. Amino acid sequence: CASDRGAYYGYTF.

The chain employs TRBV9 and TRBJ2-3; TRBD2 matches at 11 bases. The trim removed 0 bases at V and 2 bases at J, leaving 2 bases unmatched. There are 16 residues in the CDR3. CDR1 is SGDLS and CDR2 is YYNGEE in the germline V gene. This CDR3 reads CASSVGTSGYTDTQYF. CDR3 nucleotide sequence: TGTGCCAGCAGCGTAGGGACTAGCGGGTACACAGATACGCAGTATTTT.

This chain uses TRBV5-1 with TRBJ2-3; 8 bases align to TRBD2. Germline trimming cut 0 bases from V and 0 bases from J; bases unmatched to any gene: 6. The CDR3 runs to 17 residues. Germline-derived CDR1 and CDR2 are SGHRS and YFSETQ. In DNA, the CDR3 is TGCGCCAGCAGCTTGGAGCGGGGGCCCTCTAGCACAGATACGCAGTATTTT. It yields the protein CASSLERGPSSTDTQYF.

This clone is a singleton in its sample. The chain links TRBV5-1 to TRBJ2-7; D unclear. Between the trimmed V and J ends, which lost 0 bases and 0 bases, there was a span of 7 bases. This CDR3 is 14 amino acids long. Germline loops: CDR1 SGHRS, CDR2 YFSETQ. CDR3 region: CASSLAQSSYEQYF. The CDR3 DNA reads as TGCGCCAGCAGCTTGGCACAGAGCTCCTACGAGCAGTACTTC.

V gene TRBV2 combines with J gene TRBJ2-1, with a possible D match to TRBD2 (5 bases). There are 14 residues in the CDR3. Germline V CDR1 and CDR2: SNHLY, FYNNEI. Trimming took 4 bases from V and 5 from J, leaving 12 bases between them. The CDR3 bases are TGTGCCAGCAGTGTTCTCATGCGGGACAATGAGCAGTTCTTC. Residues: CASSVLMRDNEQFF.

This chain uses TRBV2 with TRBJ2-7; TRBD1 matches 7 bases. The V and J ends lost 7 bases and 3 bases, in that order; junction bases with no gene match: 3. The CDR3 sequence is 12 residues long. Germline assignment: CDR1 SNHLY and CDR2 FYNNEI. The CDR3 sequence: CASTGGVYEQYF. CDR3 DNA: TGTGCCAGCACAGGGGGTGTCTACGAGCAGTACTTC.

CDR3 DNA: TGCGCCAGCAGCTCGGGGATGAACACTGAAGCTTTCTTT. It yields the protein CASSSGMNTEAFF. This chain uses TRBV5-1 with TRBJ1-1, with D uncertain. CDR3 length equals 13 residues. Deletions cut 3 bases from V and 0 bases from J, with 6 bases between. Germline-derived CDR1 and CDR2 are SGHRS and YFSETQ.

There are a few counts of this clone. The V gene is TRBV5-4, the J gene TRBJ2-7; 7 nucleotides line up with TRBD1. The CDR3 has 14 residues. The V gene end was trimmed by 3 bases and the J gene end by 2 bases; junction bases not matched to a gene: 5. Germline CDR1 SGHNT, CDR2 YYREEE (reference sequence). The CDR3 DNA follows: TGTGCCAGCAGCTCCGGGACAGCCCCCTACGAGCAGTACTTC. This encodes CASSSGTAPYEQYF.

The chain uses TRBV5-1 and TRBJ2-1; possibly TRBD2 for D (5 bases). The V gene lost 4 bases and the J gene lost 0 bases, with 11 bases spanning the gap. The CDR3 runs 15 residues. From germline, CDR1 is SGHRS and CDR2 YFSETQ. CDR3 sequence (DNA): TGCGCCAGCAGCCCAGATCGGGGCTCCTACAATGAGCAGTTCTTC. It specifies CASSPDRGSYNEQFF.

This clone appeared once. This rearrangement joins TRBV7-8 to TRBJ1-5; TRBD1 matches 7 bases. Germline CDR1 SGHVS, CDR2 FQNEAQ. The V gene end was trimmed by 5 bases and the J gene end by 3 bases; junction bases not matched to a gene: 10. This CDR3 spans 16 amino acids. The CDR3, as DNA: TGTGCCAGCAGCCTGGGACAGCAGGCATTCAATCAGCCCCAGCATTTT. It codes for CASSLGQQAFNQPQHF. The variable domain in full, completed from reference TRBV7-8 and TRBJ1-5, reads GAGVSQSPRYKVAKRGQDVALRCDPISGHVSLFWYQQALGQGPEFLTYFQNEAQLDKSGLPSDRFFAERPEGSVSTLKIQRTQQEDSAVYLCASSLGQQAFNQPQHFGDGTRLSIL.

This clone was observed a few times. The CDR3 protein is CASSLTTAVEKLFF. CDR3 coding DNA: TGTGCCAGCAGCTTGACCACGGCGGTGGAAAAACTGTTTTTT. The rearrangement uses TRBV7-6 and TRBJ1-4; no reliable D call. V lost 3 bases and J 8 bases, leaving 13 bases between the germline ends. This CDR3 region has 14 residues. Germline V gene data show CDR1 as SGHVS and CDR2 as FNYEAQ. The full variable domain, with the rest looked up from reference TRBV7-6 and TRBJ1-4, is GAGVSQSPRYKVTKRGQDVALRCDPISGHVSLYWYRQALGQGPEFLTYFNYEAQQDKSGLPNDRFSAERPEGSISTLTIQRTEQRDSAMYRCASSLTTAVEKLFFGSGTQLSVL.

This chain connects TRBV5-6 to TRBJ2-5, with 10 nucleotides matching TRBD1. J lost 5 bases, V lost 4 bases, and 8 bases had no gene match. CDR3 length: 15 residues. From germline, CDR1 is SGHDT and CDR2 YYEEEE. The CDR3 reads CASSPTGGGGETQYF. CDR3 nucleotide sequence: TGTGCCAGCAGCCCGACAGGGGGCGGAGGGGAGACCCAGTACTTC.

The chain couples TRBV6-1 to TRBJ1-2; D might be TRBD1 (5 bases). The CDR3 totals 12 residues. The V gene lost 6 bases and the J gene lost 6 bases, with 11 bases spanning the gap. CDR1 and CDR2 from the germline V gene are MNHNS and SASEGT. This CDR3 is CASSRVQNGYTF. As DNA, the CDR3 is TGTGCCAGCAGCAGGGTACAGAATGGCTACACCTTC.

This clone has only one observation. The V gene is TRBV7-8, the J gene TRBJ1-2; D is perhaps TRBD1 (6 bases). Germline CDR1 reads SGHVS; CDR2 reads FQNEAQ. The CDR3 is made up of 14 amino acids. Trimming cost V 5 bases and J 6 bases, with 16 bases left between them. The CDR3 sequence is CASSPGTGFDGYTF. CDR3 bases: TGTGCCAGCAGCCCCGGAACAGGGTTTGATGGCTACACCTTC.

The chain recombines TRBV27 with TRBJ2-3; 10 positions match TRBD2. Trimming cost V 3 bases and J 0 bases; bases outside gene matches: 6. The CDR3 runs 17 residues. Germline CDR1 is MNHEY and CDR2 is SMNVEV (reference sequence). The CDR3 coding sequence is TGTGCCAGCAGTTTGCTCGGACTAGCGGCTAGCACAGATACGCAGTATTTT. Translated, it gives CASSLLGLAASTDTQYF.

The chain combines TRBV6-6 with TRBJ1-2, with 9 positions matching TRBD1. In germline, CDR1 is MNHNY, CDR2 SVGAGI (reference sequence). The V segment lost 6 bases and the J segment 8 bases; nucleotides outside the gene matches: 10. The CDR3 covers 14 residues. The CDR3 coding sequence is TGTGCCAGCAGCCTCGGACAGGGGTTGGGAGGCTACACCTTC. This gives the protein CASSLGQGLGGYTF.

This clone was seen just once. CDR3 loop: CASSFPGSDYGYTF. CDR3 in DNA: TGTGCCAGCAGTTTCCCGGGGTCGGACTATGGCTACACCTTC. The V call is TRBV28, the J call TRBJ1-2; D not resolved. Germline V gene lookup returns CDR1 MDHEN and CDR2 SYDVKM. V lost 3 bases and J lost 3, with 11 bases in between. CDR3 length: 14 amino acids.

This clone showed up just once. V and J are TRBV5-8 and TRBJ1-1, with D unresolved. Germline V lookup: CDR1 SGHTS, CDR2 YDEGEE. V was cut by 2 bases and J by 1 base, with 9 bases left in between. This CDR3 is built from 14 residues. Written as DNA, the CDR3 is TGTGCCAGCAGCTTTAGGCGGCCGAACACTGAAGCTTTCTTT. As protein: CASSFRRPNTEAFF.

This rearrangement joins TRBV7-3 to TRBJ2-1; 9 positions agree with TRBD2. The CDR3 is made up of 19 amino acids. Germline CDR1 SGHTA, CDR2 FQGTGA. Losses at the gene ends were 2 bases for V and 0 bases for J; bases not matched to a gene: 11. The CDR3 DNA sequence: TGTGCCAGCAGCTTAGGAATAGCGGGGGCCATGAGCTCCTACAATGAGCAGTTCTTC. Its protein is CASSLGIAGAMSSYNEQFF.

V usage is TRBV2 and J usage is TRBJ2-7, with 8 bases matching TRBD1. V dropped 3 bases and J dropped 0; count of bases not matched to a gene: 7. This CDR3 contains 16 residues. In germline, CDR1 is SNHLY, CDR2 FYNNEI. The CDR3 reads CASSERGDRFSYEQYF. The CDR3 DNA is TGTGCCAGCAGTGAGAGGGGGGACAGGTTCTCCTACGAGCAGTACTTC. Supplemented by reference TRBV2 and TRBJ2-7, the full variable domain reads EPEVTQTPSHQVTQMGQEVILRCVPISNHLYFYWYRQILGQKVEFLVSFYNNEISEKSEIFDDQFSVERPDGSNFTLKIRSTKLEDSAMYFCASSERGDRFSYEQYFGPGTRLTVT.

This clone was observed a single time. The chain couples TRBV30 to TRBJ1-6, with D unclear. V shed 4 bases and J shed 7 bases, with 8 bases lying between them. The CDR3 has 12 amino acids. Germline V gene data show CDR1 as GTSNPN and CDR2 as SVGIG (reference sequence). CDR3 in amino acids: CAWNDGNSPLHF. The CDR3 nucleotides read TGTGCCTGGAATGACGGGAATTCACCCCTCCACTTT.

This clone was detected a few times. CDR3 region: CASSSQGFELFF. Here the CDR3 DNA reads TGTGCCAGCTCATCGCAGGGTTTTGAACTGTTTTTT. The chain uses TRBV18 and TRBJ1-4; D is perhaps TRBD1 (5 bases). The germline V gene has CDR1 KGHSH and CDR2 LQKENI. V lost 5 bases to trimming and J lost 12 bases, with 13 bases between them. This CDR3 spans 12 amino acids.

The genes are TRBV16 and TRBJ2-7, with 8 bases matching TRBD1. V gave up 0 bases and J gave up 4 bases; unmatched junction bases: 5. The CDR3 sequence is 15 residues long. Germline assignment: CDR1 KGHSY and CDR2 FQNENV. In DNA form, the CDR3 reads TGTGCCAGCAGCCAATCTGGGCAGGGGGCTTACGAGCAGTACTTC. As protein: CASSQSGQGAYEQYF.

V and J are TRBV30 and TRBJ2-2; D is ambiguous. There are 15 residues in the CDR3. Trimming cost V 0 bases and J 4 bases, with 12 bases left between them. Looked up from germline, CDR1 is GTSNPN and CDR2 is SVGIG (reference sequence). The DNA of the CDR3 is TGTGCCTGGAGTGTACACCAGGTCGGCACCGGGGAGCTGTTTTTT. It specifies CAWSVHQVGTGELFF.

This rearrangement joins TRBV6-1 to TRBJ2-1, with D possibly being TRBD1 (8 bases). V shed 8 bases and J shed 8 bases, with 22 bases lying between them. This CDR3 comprises 15 residues. Germline CDR1 reads MNHNS; CDR2 reads SASEGT. CDR3 region: CASGRQQGGSDEQFF. CDR3 coding DNA: TGTGCCAGCGGCCGGCAACAGGGGGGGTCGGATGAGCAGTTCTTC.

This chain uses TRBV6-5 with TRBJ1-2, with D perhaps matching TRBD1 (5 bases). Between the trimmed V and J ends, which lost 8 bases and 7 bases, there was a span of 17 bases. Germline values: CDR1 MNHEY, CDR2 SVGAGI. The CDR3 is 13 residues long. CDR3 nucleotides: TGTGCCAGCGGCCCCGGCGGAACAGGTGGCTACACCTTC. This encodes CASGPGGTGGYTF.